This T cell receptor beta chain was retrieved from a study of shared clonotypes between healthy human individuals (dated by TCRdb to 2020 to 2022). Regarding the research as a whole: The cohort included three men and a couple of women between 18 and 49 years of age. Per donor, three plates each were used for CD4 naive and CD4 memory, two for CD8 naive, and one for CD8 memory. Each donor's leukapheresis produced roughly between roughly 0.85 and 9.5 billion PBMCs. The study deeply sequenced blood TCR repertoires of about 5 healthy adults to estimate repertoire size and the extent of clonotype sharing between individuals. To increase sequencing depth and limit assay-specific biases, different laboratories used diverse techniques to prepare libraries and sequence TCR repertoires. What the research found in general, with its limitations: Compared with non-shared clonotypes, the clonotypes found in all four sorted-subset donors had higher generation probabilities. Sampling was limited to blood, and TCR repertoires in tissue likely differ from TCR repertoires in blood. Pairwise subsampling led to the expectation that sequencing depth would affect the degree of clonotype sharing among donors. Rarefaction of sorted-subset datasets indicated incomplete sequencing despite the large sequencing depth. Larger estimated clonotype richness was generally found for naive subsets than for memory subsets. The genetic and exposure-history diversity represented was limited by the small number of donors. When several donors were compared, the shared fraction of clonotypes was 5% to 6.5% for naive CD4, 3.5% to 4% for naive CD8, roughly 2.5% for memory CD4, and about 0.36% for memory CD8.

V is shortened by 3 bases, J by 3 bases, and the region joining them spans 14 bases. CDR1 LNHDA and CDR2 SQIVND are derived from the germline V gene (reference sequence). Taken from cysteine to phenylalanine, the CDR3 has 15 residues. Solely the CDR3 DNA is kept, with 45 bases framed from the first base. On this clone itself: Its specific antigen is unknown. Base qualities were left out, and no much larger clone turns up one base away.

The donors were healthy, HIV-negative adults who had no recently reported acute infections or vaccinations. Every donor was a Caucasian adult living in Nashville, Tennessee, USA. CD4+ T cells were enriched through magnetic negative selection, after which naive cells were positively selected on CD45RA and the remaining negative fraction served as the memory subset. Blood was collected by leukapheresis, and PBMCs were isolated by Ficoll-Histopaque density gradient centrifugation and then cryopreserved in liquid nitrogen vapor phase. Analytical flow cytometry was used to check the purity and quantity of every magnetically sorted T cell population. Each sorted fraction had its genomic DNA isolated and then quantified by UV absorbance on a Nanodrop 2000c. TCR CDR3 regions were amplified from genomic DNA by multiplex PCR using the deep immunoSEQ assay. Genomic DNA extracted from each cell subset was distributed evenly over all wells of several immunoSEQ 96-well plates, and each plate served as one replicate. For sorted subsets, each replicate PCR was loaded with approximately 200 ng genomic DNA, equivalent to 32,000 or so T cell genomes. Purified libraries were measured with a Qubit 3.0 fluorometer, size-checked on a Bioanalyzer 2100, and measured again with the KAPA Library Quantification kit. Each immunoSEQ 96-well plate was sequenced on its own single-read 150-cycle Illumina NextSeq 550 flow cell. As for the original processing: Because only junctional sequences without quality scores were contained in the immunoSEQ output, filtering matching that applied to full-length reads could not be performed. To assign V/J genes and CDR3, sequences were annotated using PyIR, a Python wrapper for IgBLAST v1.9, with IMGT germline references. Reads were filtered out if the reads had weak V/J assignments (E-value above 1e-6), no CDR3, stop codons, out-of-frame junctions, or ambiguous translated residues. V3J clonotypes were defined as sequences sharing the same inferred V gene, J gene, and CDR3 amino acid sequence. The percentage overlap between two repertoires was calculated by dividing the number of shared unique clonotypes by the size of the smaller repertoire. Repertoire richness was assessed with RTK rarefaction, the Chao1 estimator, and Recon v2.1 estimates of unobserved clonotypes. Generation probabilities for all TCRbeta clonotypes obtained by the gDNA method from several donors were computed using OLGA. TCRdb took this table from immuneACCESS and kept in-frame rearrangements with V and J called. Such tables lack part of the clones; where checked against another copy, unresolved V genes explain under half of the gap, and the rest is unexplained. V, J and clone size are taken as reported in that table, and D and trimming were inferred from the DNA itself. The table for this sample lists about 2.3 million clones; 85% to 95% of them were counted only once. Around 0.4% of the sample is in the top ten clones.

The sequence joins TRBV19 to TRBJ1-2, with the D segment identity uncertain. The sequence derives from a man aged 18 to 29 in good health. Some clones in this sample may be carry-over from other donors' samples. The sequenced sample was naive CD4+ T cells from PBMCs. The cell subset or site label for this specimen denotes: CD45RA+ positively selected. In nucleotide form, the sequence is TGTGCCAGTAGTATTGGGAAGGGCCAGCACTATGGCTACACCTTC. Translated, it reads CASSIGKGQHYGYTF.